The 9 T cell receptor beta chains reported below all come from one sample, sequenced in a study of T cells in Graves' hyperthyroidism and ophthalmopathy (dated by TCRdb to between 2018 and 2021). The library was built by means of multiplex PCR. Sequencing relied on an Illumina HiSeq 2000. TCR beta CDR3 regions were amplified from RNA transcripts. For the first round of RT-PCR on the TCR CDR3, the HTBI primer set was used together with the Qiagen OneStep RT-PCR kit. The public reads were reanalyzed by TCRdb: fastp trimming at Q25, MiXCR alignment, in-frame beta chains only. Each CDR3 protein appears once, grouped with its most common genes and DNA. Within this sample are around 580,000 distinct CDR3 sequences, with 15% to 20% of them counted one time only. The ten largest account for around a sixth of the sample. The sample taken for sequencing was blood. Every receptor here comes from a woman aged 18-29 years with Graves' hyperthyroidism.

This clonotype was seen at least ten times. The chain joins TRBV11-2 to TRBJ2-3; D remains unclear. The V gene lost 0 bases and the J gene lost 1 base, with 11 bases spanning the gap. The CDR3 is 16 residues long. Looked up from germline, CDR1 is SGHAT and CDR2 is FQNNGV. CDR3 sequence reads: CASSLEVALRTDTQYF. CDR3 bases: TGTGCCAGCAGCTTAGAGGTAGCACTTCGCACAGATACGCAGTATTTT.

In its sample, this clonotype was seen many times. The gene calls are TRBV12-3 or TRBV12-4 and TRBJ2-3; 8 bases align to TRBD2. The CDR3 sequence is 20 residues long. Trimming took 7 bases from V and 4 from J; bases not matched to a gene: 25. This chain's CDR3 is CASTQVPAAKGRGVADTQYF. The CDR3 DNA is TGTGCCAGCACCCAAGTGCCAGCAGCGAAGGGGCGGGGGGTGGCAGATACGCAGTATTTT.

The chain has TRBV3-1 and TRBJ1-1; D unresolved. The V end was cut by 4 bases, the J end by 7 bases, with 13 bases between. The germline V gene has CDR1 LGHDT and CDR2 YNNKEL (reference sequence). There are 13 residues in the CDR3. The CDR3 nucleotides are TGTGCCAGCAGCCCCGGACCGAAGCTTGAAGCTTTCTTT. This encodes CASSPGPKLEAFF.

This clonotype turned up a few times. The V call is TRBV6-1, the J call TRBJ2-1; tentatively, D is TRBD2 (6 bases). Germline values: CDR1 MNHNS, CDR2 SASEGT. The CDR3 has 14 amino acids. V dropped 5 bases and J dropped 5 bases, with 13 bases sitting between them. The CDR3 reads CASSYSGTDNEQFF. The CDR3 nucleotides are TGTGCCAGCAGTTACTCAGGGACTGACAATGAGCAGTTCTTC.

This clonotype was seen ten or more times. This chain links TRBV11-3 with TRBJ1-2; the match to TRBD1 covers 7 bases. The trim removed 4 bases at V and 8 bases at J, leaving 10 bases unmatched. The CDR3 contains 14 residues. Germline V gene lookup returns CDR1 SGHNT and CDR2 YENEEA. CDR3 nucleotides: TGTGCCAGCAGCTGGGAGGGGGCTTCATTGGGCTACACCTTC. Encoded protein: CASSWEGASLGYTF.

There are many counts of this clonotype. The V gene is TRBV11-3, the J gene TRBJ2-1; tentatively, D is TRBD2 (7 bases). This CDR3 is built from 14 residues. The V and J ends lost 3 bases and 6 bases respectively, with 12 bases between them. Germline CDR1 and CDR2: SGHNT and YENEEA. CDR3 DNA: TGTGCCAGCAGCTTCGCGGGGGACATCAATGAGCAGTTCTTC. It is translated as CASSFAGDINEQFF. The whole variable domain, filled in from reference TRBV11-3 and TRBJ2-1, reads EAGVVQSPRYKIIEKKQPVAFWCNPISGHNTLYWYLQNLGQGPELLIRYENEEAVDDSQLPKDRFSAERLKGVDSTLKIQPAELGDSAVYLCASSFAGDINEQFFGPGTRLTVL.

This clonotype was seen repeatedly, ten times or more. CDR3 coding DNA: TGTGCCAGCAAGACAGGGGGAGGAGATACGCAGTATTTT. Protein: CASKTGGGDTQYF. The V call is TRBV27, the J call TRBJ2-3; TRBD1 matches 9 bases. V trimming: 7 bases; J trimming: 5 bases; junction bases outside the gene matches: 4. Germline V lookup: CDR1 MNHEY, CDR2 SMNVEV (reference sequence). The CDR3 consists of 13 residues.

This clonotype showed up many times. V usage is TRBV18 and J usage is TRBJ2-7; D not certain. Per germline, CDR1 KGHSH and CDR2 LQKENI. The CDR3 runs 14 residues. Trimming stripped 1 base from V and 6 bases from J, with 13 bases between. For the CDR3, the DNA is TGTGCCAGCTCACCACTCGAGTGGAATAGCGAGCAGTACTTC. This encodes CASSPLEWNSEQYF. The full variable domain, with the rest looked up from reference TRBV18 and TRBJ2-7, is NAGVMQNPRHLVRRRGQEARLRCSPMKGHSHVYWYRQLPEEGLKFMVYLQKENIIDESGMPKERFSAEFPKEGPSILRIQQVVRGDSAAYFCASSPLEWNSEQYFGPGTRLTVT.

CDR3 amino acids: CASSWTGAEGYTF. The CDR3 bases are TGTGCCAGTAGCTGGACAGGGGCGGAGGGCTACACCTTC. This sequence joins TRBV19 and TRBJ1-2; 9 nucleotides line up with TRBD1. J lost 8 bases, V lost 6 bases, and 7 bases had no gene match. The CDR3 spans 13 residues. Germline V gene sequence: CDR1 LNHDA, CDR2 SQIVND (reference sequence).